This TCR beta chain was retrieved from a study of shared clonotypes between healthy human individuals. This clone was counted once. Other DNA sequences of this sample code for an identical CDR3. V lost 0 bases, J lost 5 bases, and 4 bases lay in between. CDR3 length: 11 amino acids. From germline, CDR1 is GTSNPN and CDR2 SVGIG (reference sequence). Profiled with immunoSEQ multiplex PCR; TCRdb holds only in-frame clones, not every one. The data hold a few million clones, with 80% to 95% observed a single time. V usage is TRBV30 and J usage is TRBJ2-5; D gene unclear. The sample comprised naive CD4+ T cells from PBMCs. The subset denotes: CD45RA+ positively selected. This sequence originates from a man aged 18 to 30 in good health. Some clones in this sample may be carry-over from other donors' samples. In DNA, the CDR3 is TGTGCCTGGAGTGTAGCCGAGACCCAGTACTTC. Its protein is CAWSVAETQYF.